The 9 T cell receptor beta chains given below trace back to one sample, sequenced in a study of blood T cell repertoires in COVID-19. Here immunoSEQ multiplex PCR was the method, and the copy in TCRdb shows in-frame clones only, minus some. The sample holds about 89,000 clones, over 65% seen once. Sequencing input: peripheral blood. These receptors all come from a human donor in a cohort sampled during active COVID-19.

This sequence joins TRBV19 and TRBJ2-5; TRBD1 matches 7 bases. Germline assignment: CDR1 LNHDA and CDR2 SQIVND (reference sequence). The CDR3 loop spans 18 amino acids. Germline trimming cut 7 bases from V and 2 bases from J; bases unmatched to any gene: 19. The CDR3 sequence is CASTSRFVRDSKQETQYF. The CDR3 DNA sequence: TGTGCCAGTACCTCCAGATTCGTAAGGGACAGCAAACAAGAGACCCAGTACTTC.

V is TRBV11-2 and J is TRBJ2-7; D call uncertain. This CDR3 is built from 14 residues. Per germline, CDR1 SGHAT and CDR2 FQNNGV. Trimming removed 1 base at V and 1 base at J, with 8 bases between. The CDR3 sequence: CASSLAPTSYEQYF. Written as DNA, the CDR3 is TGTGCCAGCAGCTTAGCCCCCACTTCCTACGAGCAGTACTTC. Full variable domain (remainder filled in from reference TRBV11-2 and TRBJ2-7): EAGVAQSPRYKIIEKRQSVAFWCNPISGHATLYWYQQILGQGPKLLIQFQNNGVVDDSQLPKDRFSAERLKGVDSTLKIQPAKLEDSAVYLCASSLAPTSYEQYFGPGTRLTVT.

CDR3 sequence: CAWSVRTGGTFSNQPQHF. The CDR3 region has the DNA TGTGCCTGGAGTGTACGGACAGGGGGAACTTTTAGCAATCAGCCCCAGCATTTT. J is TRBJ1-5 and V is TRBV30, with TRBD1 matching 10 bases. In germline, CDR1 is GTSNPN, CDR2 SVGIG (reference sequence). The V and J ends lost 0 bases and 0 bases, in that order; junction bases with no gene match: 8. This CDR3 spans 18 amino acids.

The CDR3 nucleotides are TGTGCCAGCAGCAAGACAGGTGCCGCCTCTGGGGCCAACGTCCTGACTTTC. It specifies CASSKTGAASGANVLTF. The chain employs TRBV7-6 and TRBJ2-6; possibly TRBD1 for D (6 bases). V lost 5 bases and J 0 bases, leaving 14 bases between the germline ends. CDR3 size: 17 residues. Germline-derived CDR1 and CDR2 are SGHVS and FNYEAQ.

The chain carries TRBV28 and TRBJ2-1; 10 nucleotides agree with TRBD1. V shed 4 bases, J shed 7 bases, and the junction held 10 bases outside the gene matches. Germline CDR1 is MDHEN and CDR2 is SYDVKM. This CDR3 region has 16 residues. The CDR3 loop is CASSSPGTGARNEQFF. The CDR3, as DNA: TGTGCCAGCAGTTCGCCCGGGACAGGGGCGAGGAATGAGCAGTTCTTC.

The CDR3 region is CASSYSQGREKLFF. For the CDR3, the DNA is TGTGCCAGCAGTTACTCCCAGGGCCGGGAAAAACTGTTTTTT. The V gene is TRBV6-5, the J gene TRBJ1-4, with a possible D match to TRBD1 (5 bases). V was cut by 0 bases and J by 8 bases, with 10 bases left in between. This CDR3 has 14 residues. The germline V gene has CDR1 MNHEY and CDR2 SVGAGI.

The V and J genes are TRBV18 and TRBJ2-6; no reliable D call. Germline lookup yields CDR1 KGHSH and CDR2 LQKENI. Trimming stripped 2 bases from V and 2 bases from J, with 10 bases between. CDR3 length: 16 amino acids. The CDR3 here is CASSPAIRAGANVLTF. DNA of the CDR3: TGTGCCAGCTCACCAGCGATCCGAGCTGGGGCCAACGTCCTGACTTTC.

This chain links TRBV29-1 with TRBJ1-3, with D perhaps matching TRBD1 (6 bases). Germline CDR1 SQVTM, CDR2 ANQGSEA. V gave up 7 bases and J gave up 4 bases, with 14 bases separating them. This CDR3 has 13 residues. CDR3 coding DNA: TGCAGCGCCGGACAGTCAGCAGGAAACACCATATATTTT. This codes for CSAGQSAGNTIYF.

The chain employs TRBV28 and TRBJ1-6; perhaps TRBD1 as D (5 bases). Trimming pared 5 bases from V and 9 bases from J, leaving 14 bases between. The length of the CDR3 is 14 residues. Germline assignment: CDR1 MDHEN and CDR2 SYDVKM. The CDR3 here is CASSPRRGGSPLHF. The CDR3, as DNA: TGTGCCAGCAGTCCCCGGCGGGGGGGTTCACCCCTCCACTTT.